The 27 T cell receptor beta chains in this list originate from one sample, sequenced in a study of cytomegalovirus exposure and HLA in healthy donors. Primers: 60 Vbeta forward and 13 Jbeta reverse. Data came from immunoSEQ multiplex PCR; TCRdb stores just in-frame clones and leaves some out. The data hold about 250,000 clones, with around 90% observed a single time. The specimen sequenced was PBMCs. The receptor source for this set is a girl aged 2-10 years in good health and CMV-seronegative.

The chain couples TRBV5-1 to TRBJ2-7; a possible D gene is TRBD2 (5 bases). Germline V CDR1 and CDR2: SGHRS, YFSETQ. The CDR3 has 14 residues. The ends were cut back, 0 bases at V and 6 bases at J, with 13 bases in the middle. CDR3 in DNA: TGCGCCAGCAGCTTGGGCAGAGGGCCCGGCGAGCAGTACTTC. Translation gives CASSLGRGPGEQYF.

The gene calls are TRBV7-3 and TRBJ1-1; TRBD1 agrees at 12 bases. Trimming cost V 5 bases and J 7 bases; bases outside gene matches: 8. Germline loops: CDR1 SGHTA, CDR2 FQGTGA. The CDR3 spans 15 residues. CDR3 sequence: CASSQSGQGAGEAFF. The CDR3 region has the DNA TGTGCCAGCAGCCAATCGGGACAGGGGGCTGGTGAAGCTTTCTTT. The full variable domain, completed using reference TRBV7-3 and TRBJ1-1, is GAGVSQTPSNKVTEKGKYVELRCDPISGHTALYWYRQSLGQGPEFLIYFQGTGAADDSGLPNDRFFAVRPEGSVSTLKIQRTERGDSAVYLCASSQSGQGAGEAFFGQGTRLTVV.

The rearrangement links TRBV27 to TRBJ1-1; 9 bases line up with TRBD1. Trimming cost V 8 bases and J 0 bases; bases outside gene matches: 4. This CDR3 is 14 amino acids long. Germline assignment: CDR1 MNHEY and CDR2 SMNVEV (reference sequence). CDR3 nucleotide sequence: TGTGCCAGCGCCGGACAGGGGATGAACACTGAAGCTTTCTTT. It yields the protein CASAGQGMNTEAFF.

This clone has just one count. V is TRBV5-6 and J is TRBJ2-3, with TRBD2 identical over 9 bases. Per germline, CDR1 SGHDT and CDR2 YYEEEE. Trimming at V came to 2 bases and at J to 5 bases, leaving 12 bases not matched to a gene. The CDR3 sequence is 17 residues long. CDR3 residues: CASSFISAGGPGDTQYF. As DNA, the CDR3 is TGTGCCAGCAGCTTTATTTCGGCGGGAGGGCCGGGAGATACGCAGTATTTT.

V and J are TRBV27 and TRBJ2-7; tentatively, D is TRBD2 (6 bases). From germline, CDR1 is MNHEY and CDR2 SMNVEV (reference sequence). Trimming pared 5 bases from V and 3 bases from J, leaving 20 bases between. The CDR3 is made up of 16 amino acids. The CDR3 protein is CASSPRGWAGSYEQYF. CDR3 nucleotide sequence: TGTGCCAGCAGTCCCCGGGGGTGGGCAGGGAGCTACGAGCAGTACTTC.

CDR3 in amino acids: CASSLGWGPPGNTQYF. CDR3 DNA sequence: TGTGCCAGCAGTTTAGGGTGGGGGCCCCCGGGGAATACGCAGTATTTT. The rearrangement joins TRBV27 to TRBJ2-3; tentatively, D is TRBD1 (6 bases). Per germline, CDR1 MNHEY and CDR2 SMNVEV (reference sequence). The CDR3 covers 16 residues. V was clipped by 2 bases and J by 7 bases, with 19 bases between them.

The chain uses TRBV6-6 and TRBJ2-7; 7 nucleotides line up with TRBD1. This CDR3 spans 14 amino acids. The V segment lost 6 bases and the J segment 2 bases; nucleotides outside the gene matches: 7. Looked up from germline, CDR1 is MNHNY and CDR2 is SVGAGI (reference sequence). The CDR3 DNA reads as TGTGCCAGCAGACGACAGGGTAATCCCTACGAGCAGTACTTC. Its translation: CASRRQGNPYEQYF.

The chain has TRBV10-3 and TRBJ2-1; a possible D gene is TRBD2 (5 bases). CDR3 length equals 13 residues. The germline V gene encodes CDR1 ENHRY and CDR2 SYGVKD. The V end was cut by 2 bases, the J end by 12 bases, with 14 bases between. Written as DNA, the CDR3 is TGTGCCATCAGTGAGGGGAGCAGCCGTGGGCAGTTCTTC. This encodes CAISEGSSRGQFF.

The chain's CDR3 is CASSLSGKGETQYF. The CDR3 bases are TGCGCCAGCAGCCTCAGCGGGAAAGGGGAGACCCAGTACTTC. The chain is built from TRBV5-1 and TRBJ2-5; TRBD2 matches at 7 bases. V lost 4 bases and J lost 5; bases outside the gene matches: 8. The V gene's germline CDR1 is SGHRS and CDR2 YFSETQ. The CDR3 covers 14 residues.

CDR3 loop: CASSSTTGGGGYTF. DNA for the CDR3: TGTGCCAGCAGCTCAACGACAGGGGGCGGTGGCTACACCTTC. V is TRBV5-4 and J is TRBJ1-2, with 10 bases fitting TRBD1. This CDR3 is built from 14 residues. Germline V gene lookup returns CDR1 SGHNT and CDR2 YYREEE (reference sequence). V was pared by 3 bases and J by 7 bases, with 6 bases of the junction left unmatched. The whole variable domain, remainder taken from reference TRBV5-4 and TRBJ1-2, is ETGVTQSPTHLIKTRGQQVTLRCSSQSGHNTVSWYQQALGQGPQFIFQYYREEENGRGNFPPRFSGLQFPNYSSELNVNALELDDSALYLCASSSTTGGGGYTFGSGTRLTVV.

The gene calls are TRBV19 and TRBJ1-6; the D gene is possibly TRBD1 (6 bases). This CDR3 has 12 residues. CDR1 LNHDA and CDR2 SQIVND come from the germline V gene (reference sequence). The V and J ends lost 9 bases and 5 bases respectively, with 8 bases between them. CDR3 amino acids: CASRTDNSPLHF. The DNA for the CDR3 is TGTGCCAGCCGGACAGATAATTCACCCCTCCACTTT.

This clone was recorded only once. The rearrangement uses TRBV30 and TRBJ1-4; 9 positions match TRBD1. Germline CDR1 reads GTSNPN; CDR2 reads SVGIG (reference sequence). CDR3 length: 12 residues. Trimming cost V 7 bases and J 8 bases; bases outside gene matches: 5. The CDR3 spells CAFRQGVEKLFF. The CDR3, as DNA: TGTGCCTTTAGACAGGGGGTGGAAAAACTGTTTTTT.

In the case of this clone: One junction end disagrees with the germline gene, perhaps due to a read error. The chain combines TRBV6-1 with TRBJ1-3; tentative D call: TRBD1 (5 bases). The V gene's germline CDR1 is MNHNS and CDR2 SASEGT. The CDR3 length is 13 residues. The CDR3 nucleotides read TGTGCCAGCAGCACAGGCTCTGGAAGCACCATATATTTT. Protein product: CASSTGSGSTIYF.

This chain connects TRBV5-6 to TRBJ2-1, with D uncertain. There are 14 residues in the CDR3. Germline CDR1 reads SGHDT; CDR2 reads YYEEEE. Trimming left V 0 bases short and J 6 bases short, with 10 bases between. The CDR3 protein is CASSLAGPINEQFF. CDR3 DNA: TGTGCCAGCAGCTTGGCCGGTCCGATCAATGAGCAGTTCTTC.

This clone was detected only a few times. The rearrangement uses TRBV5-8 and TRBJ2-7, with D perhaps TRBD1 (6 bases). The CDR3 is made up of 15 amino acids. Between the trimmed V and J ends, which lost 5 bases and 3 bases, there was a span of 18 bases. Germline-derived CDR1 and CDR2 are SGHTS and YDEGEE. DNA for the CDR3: TGTGCCAGCAGAACAGAAACCAGGGGCATCTACGAGCAGTACTTC. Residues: CASRTETRGIYEQYF. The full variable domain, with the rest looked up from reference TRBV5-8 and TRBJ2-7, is EAGVTQSPTHLIKTRGQQATLRCSPISGHTSVYWYQQALGLGLQFLLWYDEGEERNRGNFPPRFSGRQFPNYSSELNVNALELEDSALYLCASRTETRGIYEQYFGPGTRLTVT.

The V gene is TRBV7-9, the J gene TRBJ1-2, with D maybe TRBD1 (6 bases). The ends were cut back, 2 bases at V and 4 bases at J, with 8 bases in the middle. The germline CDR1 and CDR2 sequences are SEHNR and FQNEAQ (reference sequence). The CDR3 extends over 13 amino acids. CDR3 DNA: TGTGCCAGCAGCTTAACAGGGAGCTATGGCTACACCTTC. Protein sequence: CASSLTGSYGYTF. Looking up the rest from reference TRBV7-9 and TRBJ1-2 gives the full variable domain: DTGVSQNPRHKITKRGQNVTFRCDPISEHNRLYWYRQTLGQGPEFLTYFQNEAQLEKSRLLSDRFSAERPKGSFSTLEIQRTEQGDSAMYLCASSLTGSYGYTFGSGTRLTVV.

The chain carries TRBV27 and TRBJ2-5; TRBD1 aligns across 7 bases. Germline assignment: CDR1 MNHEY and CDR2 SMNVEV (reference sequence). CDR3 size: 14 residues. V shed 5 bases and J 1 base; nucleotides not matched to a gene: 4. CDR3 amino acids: CASSDWDSQETQYF. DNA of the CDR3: TGTGCCAGCAGTGACTGGGACAGCCAAGAGACCCAGTACTTC.

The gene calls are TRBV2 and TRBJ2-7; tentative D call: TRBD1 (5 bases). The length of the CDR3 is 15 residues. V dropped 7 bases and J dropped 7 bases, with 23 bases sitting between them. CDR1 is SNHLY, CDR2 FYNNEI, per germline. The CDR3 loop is CASNRAQASSWEQYF. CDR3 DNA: TGTGCCAGCAATCGAGCACAGGCATCGTCGTGGGAGCAGTACTTC.

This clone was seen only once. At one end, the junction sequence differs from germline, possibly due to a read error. The CDR3 loop is CASSLEAGPYEQYF. The CDR3 DNA is TGTGCCAGTAGTCTAGAGGCGGGACCCTACGAGCAGTACTTC. The V call is TRBV19, the J call TRBJ2-7, with D possibly being TRBD2 (6 bases). Germline-derived CDR1 and CDR2 are LNHDA and SQIVND (reference sequence). The CDR3 is made up of 14 amino acids.

Here the CDR3 reads CVARGSTGELFF. The DNA of the CDR3 is TGTGTCGCGAGGGGGAGCACCGGGGAGCTGTTTTTT. The chain employs TRBV6-1 and TRBJ2-2, with D tentatively TRBD1 (6 bases). The CDR3 spans 12 residues. Germline assignment: CDR1 MNHNS and CDR2 SASEGT.

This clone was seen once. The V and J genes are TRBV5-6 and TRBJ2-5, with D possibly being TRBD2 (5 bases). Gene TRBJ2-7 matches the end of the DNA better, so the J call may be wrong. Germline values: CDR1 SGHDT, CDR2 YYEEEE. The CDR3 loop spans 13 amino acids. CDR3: CASSLALGYEQYF. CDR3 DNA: TGTGCCAGCAGCTTGGCACTAGGTTACGAGCAGTACTTC.

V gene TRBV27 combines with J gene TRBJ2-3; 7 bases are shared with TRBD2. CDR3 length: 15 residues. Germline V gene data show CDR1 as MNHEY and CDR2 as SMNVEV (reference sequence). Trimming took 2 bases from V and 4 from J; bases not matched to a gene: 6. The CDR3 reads CASSLGAGRPDTQYF. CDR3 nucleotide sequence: TGTGCCAGCAGTTTAGGAGCGGGACGTCCAGATACGCAGTATTTT.

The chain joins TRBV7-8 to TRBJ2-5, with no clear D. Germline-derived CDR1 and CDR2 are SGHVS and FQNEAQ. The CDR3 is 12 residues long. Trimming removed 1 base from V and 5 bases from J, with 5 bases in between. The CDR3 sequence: CASSLEEETQYF. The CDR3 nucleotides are TGTGCCAGCAGCTTAGAGGAGGAGACCCAGTACTTC.

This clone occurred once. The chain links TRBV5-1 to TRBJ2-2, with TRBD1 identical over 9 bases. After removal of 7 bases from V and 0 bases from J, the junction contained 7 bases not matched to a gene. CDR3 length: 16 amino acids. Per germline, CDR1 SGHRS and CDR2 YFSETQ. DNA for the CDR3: TGCGCCAGCGAAACGGGGACAGGGCCGAACACCGGGGAGCTGTTTTTT. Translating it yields CASETGTGPNTGELFF.

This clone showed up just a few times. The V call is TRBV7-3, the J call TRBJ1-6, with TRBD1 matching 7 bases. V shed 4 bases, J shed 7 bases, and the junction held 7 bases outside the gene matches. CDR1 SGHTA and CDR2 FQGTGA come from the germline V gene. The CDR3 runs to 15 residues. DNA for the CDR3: TGTGCCAGCAGCTCCACAGGGGCAGGGAATTCACCCCTCCACTTT. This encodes CASSSTGAGNSPLHF.

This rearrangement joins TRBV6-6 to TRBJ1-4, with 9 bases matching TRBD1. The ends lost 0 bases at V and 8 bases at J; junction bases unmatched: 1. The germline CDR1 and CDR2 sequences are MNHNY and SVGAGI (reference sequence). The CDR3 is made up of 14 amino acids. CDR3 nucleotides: TGTGCCAGCAGTTACTCGGGGACAGGGGAAAAACTGTTTTTT. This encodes CASSYSGTGEKLFF.

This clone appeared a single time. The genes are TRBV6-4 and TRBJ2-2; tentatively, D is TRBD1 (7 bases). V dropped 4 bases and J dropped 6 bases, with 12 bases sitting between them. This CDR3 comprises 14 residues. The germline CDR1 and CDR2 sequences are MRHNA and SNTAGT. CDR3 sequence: CASSVEGAAGELFF. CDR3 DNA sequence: TGTGCCAGCAGTGTGGAGGGGGCTGCCGGGGAGCTGTTTTTT.